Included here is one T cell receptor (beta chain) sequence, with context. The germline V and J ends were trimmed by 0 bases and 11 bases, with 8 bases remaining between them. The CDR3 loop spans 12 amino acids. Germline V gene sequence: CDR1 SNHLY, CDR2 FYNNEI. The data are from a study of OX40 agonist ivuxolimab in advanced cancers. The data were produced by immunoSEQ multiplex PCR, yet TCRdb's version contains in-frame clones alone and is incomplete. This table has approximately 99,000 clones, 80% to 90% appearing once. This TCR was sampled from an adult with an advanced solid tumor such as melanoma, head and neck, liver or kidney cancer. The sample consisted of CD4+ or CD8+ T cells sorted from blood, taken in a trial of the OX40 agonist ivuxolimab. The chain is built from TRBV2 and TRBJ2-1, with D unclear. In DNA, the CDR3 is TGTGCCAGCAGTGAAGCGGGCTACCAGCAGTTCTTC. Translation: CASSEAGYQQFF.